One sample yielded the 15 T cell receptor beta chains listed below, sequenced in a study of OX40 agonist ivuxolimab in advanced cancers. Sequenced by immunoSEQ multiplex PCR; TCRdb stores in-frame clones only, minus some. The sample lists around 18,000 clones, around 85% occurring once. Sequenced here: CD4+ or CD8+ T cells sorted from blood, sampled in a trial of the OX40 agonist ivuxolimab. These receptors all stem from an adult with an advanced solid tumor such as melanoma, head and neck, liver or kidney cancer.

CDR3 region: CASSHRVSQPQHF. As DNA, the CDR3 is TGCGCCAGCAGCCACAGGGTAAGCCAGCCCCAGCATTTT. This sequence joins TRBV4-1 and TRBJ1-5; a weak D match, TRBD1 (5 bases). V lost 3 bases, J lost 7 bases, and 10 bases lay in between. The CDR3 has 13 residues. CDR1 and CDR2 from the germline V gene are MGHRA and YSYEKL.

The CDR3, as DNA: TGTGCCAGTAGTATGGGTCCCCGGTTCTACGAGCAGTACTTC. Amino acid sequence: CASSMGPRFYEQYF. The chain employs TRBV19 and TRBJ2-7; D is unclear. Per germline, CDR1 LNHDA and CDR2 SQIVND (reference sequence). V lost 3 bases, J lost 3 bases, and 12 bases lay in between. The CDR3 is 14 amino acids.

The table lists this clone with a count of one. The rearrangement links TRBV7-3 to TRBJ1-5; 8 nucleotides agree with TRBD1. V trimming: 5 bases; J trimming: 3 bases; junction bases outside the gene matches: 6. Germline V CDR1 and CDR2: SGHTA, FQGTGA. This CDR3 contains 15 residues. CDR3 DNA sequence: TGTGCCAGCAGCGGCACAGGGGGTGACAATCAGCCCCAGCATTTT. Encoded protein: CASSGTGGDNQPQHF.

This rearrangement joins TRBV30 to TRBJ1-2; possibly TRBD1 for D (5 bases). V was pared by 3 bases and J by 0 bases, with 14 bases between. CDR1 is GTSNPN, CDR2 SVGIG, per germline (reference sequence). The length of the CDR3 is 15 residues. This chain's CDR3 is CAWSRDSHPNYGYTF. Here the CDR3 DNA reads TGTGCCTGGAGCAGAGACAGTCATCCTAACTATGGCTACACCTTC. Drawing the rest from reference TRBV30 and TRBJ1-2, the complete variable domain is SQTIHQWPATLVQPVGSPLSLECTVEGTSNPNLYWYRQAAGRGLQLLFYSVGIGQISSEVPQNLSASRPQDRQFILSSKKLLLSDSGFYLCAWSRDSHPNYGYTFGSGTRLTVV.

The CDR3 loop is CASRLVDGGTRVRSGNTIYF. In DNA form, the CDR3 reads TGTGCAAGTCGCTTAGTAGATGGGGGGACCCGGGTTAGGTCTGGAAACACCATATATTTT. V and J are TRBV12-2 and TRBJ1-3. TRBV12-2 is described as a pseudogene. The CDR3 covers 20 residues.

The V gene is TRBV15, the J gene TRBJ2-2; TRBD2 agrees at 10 bases. The CDR3 loop spans 17 amino acids. The V gene end was trimmed by 4 bases and the J gene end by 0 bases; junction bases not matched to a gene: 5. CDR1 and CDR2 from the germline V gene are LNHNV and YYDKDF (reference sequence). CDR3 nucleotides: TGTGCCACCAGCAAAGCGGGAGGGGACGCGAACACCGGGGAGCTGTTTTTT. This gives the protein CATSKAGGDANTGELFF.

The chain combines TRBV4-1 with TRBJ2-5; 9 bases are shared with TRBD2. Trimming at V came to 2 bases and at J to 1 base, leaving 2 bases not matched to a gene. This CDR3 is built from 15 residues. Per the germline V gene, CDR1 is MGHRA and CDR2 is YSYEKL. The CDR3 sequence: CASSQLSGSQETQYF. CDR3 DNA sequence: TGCGCCAGCAGCCAACTTAGCGGGAGCCAAGAGACCCAGTACTTC.

This clone occurred once. The chain recombines TRBV9 with TRBJ2-1; D might be TRBD1 or TRBD2, each matching 5 bases. Germline CDR1 reads SGDLS; CDR2 reads YYNGEE. V gave up 5 bases and J gave up 14 bases, with 23 bases separating them. The CDR3 runs to 14 residues. The CDR3 region has the DNA TGTGCCAGCAGTGAAAACGGGGCCGAGGACGAGGAGTTCTTC. It encodes CASSENGAEDEEFF.

The chain recombines TRBV7-6 with TRBJ2-1; 7 bases match TRBD1. This CDR3 comprises 16 residues. Trimming took 0 bases from V and 2 from J; bases not matched to a gene: 4. The germline CDR1 and CDR2 sequences are SGHVS and FNYEAQ. CDR3 residues: CASSLASGTAYNEQFF. Here the CDR3 DNA reads TGTGCCAGCAGCTTAGCGTCCGGGACAGCCTACAATGAGCAGTTCTTC.

This chain uses TRBV15 with TRBJ2-1; TRBD2 agrees at 11 bases. CDR1 LNHNV and CDR2 YYDKDF come from the germline V gene (reference sequence). The length of the CDR3 is 17 residues. With V trimmed by 5 bases and J by 4 bases, 10 bases remained unmatched. This CDR3 reads CATSARIAGGGYNEQFF. The CDR3 DNA sequence: TGTGCCACCAGCGCACGGATAGCGGGAGGGGGGTACAATGAGCAGTTCTTC.

The CDR3 loop is CASSLEGIGFYTEAFF. CDR3 DNA sequence: TGCGCCAGCAGCTTGGAAGGGATCGGTTTTTACACTGAAGCTTTCTTT. The chain links TRBV5-1 to TRBJ1-1, with D unclear. Trimming pared 0 bases from V and 3 bases from J, leaving 15 bases between. The germline gives CDR1 SGHRS, CDR2 YFSETQ. The CDR3 length is 16 residues. Looking up the rest from reference TRBV5-1 and TRBJ1-1 gives the full variable domain: KAGVTQTPRYLIKTRGQQVTLSCSPISGHRSVSWYQQTPGQGLQFLFEYFSETQRNKGNFPGRFSGRQFSNSRSEMNVSTLELGDSALYLCASSLEGIGFYTEAFFGQGTRLTVV.

V and J are TRBV15 and TRBJ2-7; no clear D. The length of the CDR3 is 13 residues. Per germline, CDR1 LNHNV and CDR2 YYDKDF (reference sequence). V lost 5 bases, J lost 5 bases, and 13 bases lay in between. Here the CDR3 reads CATSAPPMDEQYF. CDR3 DNA sequence: TGTGCCACCAGCGCGCCCCCCATGGACGAGCAGTACTTC. The full variable domain, in which reference TRBV15 and TRBJ2-7 provide the parts outside the CDR3, is DAMVIQNPRYQVTQFGKPVTLSCSQTLNHNVMYWYQQKSSQAPKLLFHYYDKDFNNEADTPDNFQSRRPNTSFCFLDIRSPGLGDTAMYLCATSAPPMDEQYFGPGTRLTVT.

The V gene is TRBV7-6, the J gene TRBJ1-3, with D perhaps matching TRBD1 (6 bases). There are 16 residues in the CDR3. V lost 4 bases to trimming and J lost 0 bases, with 13 bases between them. The germline gives CDR1 SGHVS, CDR2 FNYEAQ. The CDR3 spells CASSSIRGASGNTIYF. CDR3 DNA sequence: TGTGCCAGCAGCTCAATTCGGGGGGCCTCTGGAAACACCATATATTTT.

The table lists this clone with a count of one. The chain has TRBV9 and TRBJ2-7; D unresolved. The V end lost 0 bases, the J end lost 3 bases, and 13 bases lay between the germline ends. This CDR3 comprises 15 residues. CDR1 SGDLS and CDR2 YYNGEE come from the germline V gene. In DNA, the CDR3 is TGTGCCAGCAGCGTAGCTCCCGGGTCCAACTACGAGCAGTACTTC. Translated: CASSVAPGSNYEQYF.

DNA for the CDR3: TGTGCCAGCAGTTTTTGGCAAGACTACGAGCAGTACTTC. It specifies CASSFWQDYEQYF. The gene calls are TRBV28 and TRBJ2-7; D gene unclear. Per the germline V gene, CDR1 is MDHEN and CDR2 is SYDVKM. CDR3 length equals 13 residues. V dropped 3 bases and J dropped 3 bases, with 9 bases sitting between them.